This TCR beta chain was identified during a study of healthy donors' naive CD4 and CD8 T cells. Findings of the study overall: Bulk sequencing left alpha and beta chains unpaired.

The CDR3 is made up of 16 amino acids. Germline lookup yields CDR1 SGHVS and CDR2 FQNEAQ. J was trimmed by 3 bases and V by 3 bases; bases with no gene match: 6. Each TCR library used 450 to 600 ng of total RNA and a linear amplification protocol. TCRdb reanalysed the reads using MiXCR and keeps one entry per CDR3 protein. The sample gives about 180,000 distinct CDR3 sequences, around 74% of which show up once; 2.3% is in the top ten. In the case of this clonotype: Its target is unknown.

The chain combines TRBV7-8 with TRBJ2-3; 10 bases are a match to TRBD1. Material: naive CD4+ and CD8+ T cells sorted from blood, pooled from several donors. The TCR sequence derives from a pool of human donors in good health; the sample pools cells from several healthy donors. The CDR3 is CASSFPGTGETDTQYF. CDR3 nucleotides: TGTGCCAGCAGCTTCCCGGGGACAGGGGAGACAGATACGCAGTATTTT.